These 17 T cell receptor beta chains originate from one sample sequenced in a study of human T cells and chemical hapten exposure. Time point reported: pre-sensitization, week 0. The treatment: therapeutic diphenylcyclopropenone sensitization with weekly scalp DPC. TCRdb reprocessed the RACE reads with MiXCR, giving one entry per CDR3 protein. The profile shows approximately 90,000 distinct CDR3 sequences, around 7.9% of them singletons. This sample comprised whole blood, obtained in connection with sensitization to the hapten diphenylcyclopropenone (DPC). Receptors were obtained from a man aged 40-50 years with alopecia areata. Some clones in this sample may be carry-over from other donors' samples.

This clonotype was seen repeatedly, ten times or more. The chain uses TRBV3-1 and TRBJ1-3; D possibly corresponds to TRBD1 (6 bases). The CDR3 consists of 15 residues. Trimming took off 2 bases at V and 2 bases at J, with 10 bases between the two ends. Germline values: CDR1 LGHDT, CDR2 YNNKEL (reference sequence). The CDR3 DNA reads as TGTGCCAGCAGCCAAAGGGACATCCCTGGAAACACCATATATTTT. Its translation: CASSQRDIPGNTIYF.

This clonotype was counted only a few times. This chain joins TRBV14 and TRBJ2-3; D unclear. The CDR3 is 13 amino acids. V was clipped by 3 bases and J by 5 bases, with 9 bases between them. The germline CDR1 and CDR2 sequences are SGHDN and FVKESK. The CDR3 sequence: CASSQVFGDTQYF. The CDR3 coding sequence is TGTGCCAGCAGCCAGGTCTTCGGAGATACGCAGTATTTT.

The rearrangement uses TRBV4-3 and TRBJ2-6; the D call may be TRBD1 or TRBD2 (6 bases each). The CDR3 has 16 residues. Per the germline V gene, CDR1 is LGHNA and CDR2 is YSLEER. Trimming pared 0 bases from V and 3 bases from J, leaving 9 bases between. The CDR3, as DNA: TGCGCCAGCAGCCAAGAAGAGGGGGGTGGGGCCAACGTCCTGACTTTC. Its protein product is CASSQEEGGGANVLTF.

This clonotype was found many times. The chain carries TRBV12-3 or TRBV12-4 and TRBJ2-7; D is unclear. The V end was cut by 1 base, the J end by 5 bases, with 9 bases between. The CDR3 is 13 residues long. CDR3 in amino acids: CASSLGQSDEQYV. In DNA form, the CDR3 reads TGTGCCAGCAGTTTAGGGCAGTCAGACGAGCAGTACGTC.

For the CDR3, the DNA is TGTGCCAGCAGTTTTTTCCGACAGCCCTATGGCTACACCTTC. Residues: CASSFFRQPYGYTF. V usage is TRBV27 and J usage is TRBJ1-2; the D gene is possibly TRBD1 (5 bases). The CDR3 sequence is 14 residues long. V was trimmed by 3 bases and J by 4 bases, leaving 12 bases between them. Germline values: CDR1 MNHEY, CDR2 SMNVEV (reference sequence).

J is TRBJ2-7 and V is TRBV29-1, with TRBD1 matching 7 bases. CDR3 length: 12 amino acids. From germline, CDR1 is SQVTM and CDR2 ANQGSEA. J lost 4 bases, V lost 7 bases, and 7 bases had no gene match. As DNA, the CDR3 is TGCAGCGCCCGATGGGACAGATACGAGCAGTACTTC. The encoded protein is CSARWDRYEQYF.

This clonotype was recorded many times. The chain uses TRBV29-1 and TRBJ1-2; 7 bases fit TRBD1. Losses at the gene ends were 6 bases for V and 4 bases for J; bases not matched to a gene: 5. Germline assignment: CDR1 SQVTM and CDR2 ANQGSEA. This CDR3 is built from 12 residues. The CDR3: CSVDRVGYGYTF. The CDR3 nucleotides read TGCAGCGTAGACAGGGTGGGCTATGGCTACACCTTC.

This clonotype was recorded at least ten times. The chain employs TRBV13 and TRBJ2-1; possibly TRBD1 or TRBD2 for D (5 bases each). Germline assignment: CDR1 PRHDT and CDR2 FYEKMQ (reference sequence). Trimming removed 5 bases at V and 6 bases at J, with 11 bases between. This CDR3 region has 13 residues. The CDR3 DNA sequence: TGTGCCAGCAGCGGGAGTGGGGCCAATGAGCAGTTCTTC. It yields the protein CASSGSGANEQFF. Looking up the rest from reference TRBV13 and TRBJ2-1 gives the full variable domain: AAGVIQSPRHLIKEKRETATLKCYPIPRHDTVYWYQQGPGQDPQFLISFYEKMQSDKGSIPDRFSAQQFSDYHSELNMSSLELGDSALYFCASSGSGANEQFFGPGTRLTVL.

This clonotype was recorded a few times. The chain is built from TRBV20-1 and TRBJ2-7; D ambiguous. The V end lost 7 bases, the J end lost 0 bases, and 13 bases lay between the germline ends. CDR1 is DFQATT and CDR2 is SNEGSKA in the germline V gene (reference sequence). This CDR3 comprises 13 residues. The CDR3 loop reads CSVRAYHSYEQYF. The CDR3 nucleotides are TGCAGTGTTAGGGCCTATCACTCCTACGAGCAGTACTTC.

This clonotype came up a few times. The rearrangement joins TRBV7-9 to TRBJ1-1, with 7 bases that match TRBD1. The CDR3 is 13 residues long. V was clipped by 6 bases and J by 3 bases; unmatched bases: 4. Looked up from germline, CDR1 is SEHNR and CDR2 is FQNEAQ (reference sequence). CDR3 in DNA: TGTGCCAGCAGGACAGGGACGGACACTGAAGCTTTCTTT. This encodes CASRTGTDTEAFF.

The chain recombines TRBV6-6 with TRBJ2-7, with D perhaps TRBD1 or TRBD2 (5 bases each). Trimming took off 3 bases at V and 5 bases at J, with 17 bases between the two ends. Looked up from germline, CDR1 is MNHNY and CDR2 is SVGAGI (reference sequence). The CDR3 loop spans 15 amino acids. The CDR3 DNA reads TGTGCCAGCAGTTATCCCCCGCGAGGGGTCCACGAGCAGTACTTC. Translation: CASSYPPRGVHEQYF.

To note about this clonotype: Being one base from a much bigger clone, this may be a read error. V is TRBV6-1 and J is TRBJ2-5, with D possibly matching TRBD1 (6 bases). This CDR3 is built from 14 residues. Trimming removed 4 bases at V and 7 bases at J, with 16 bases between. Germline V lookup: CDR1 MNHNS, CDR2 SASEGT. The DNA for the CDR3 is TGTGCCAGCAGTGCCCAGGGGCGCCAGGGGACCCAGTACTTC. It codes for CASSAQGRQGTQYF.

This clonotype has at least ten counts. CDR3 sequence (DNA): TGCAGTGCTATGGAACCGGGACAGGGAAGAGAGACCCAGTACTTC. Translation gives CSAMEPGQGRETQYF. This rearrangement joins TRBV20-1 to TRBJ2-5; 9 bases line up with TRBD1. Per the germline V gene, CDR1 is DFQATT and CDR2 is SNEGSKA (reference sequence). CDR3 size: 15 residues. With 4 bases clipped from V and 4 bases from J, the junction kept 10 bases outside the gene matches.

There are many counts of this clonotype. The chain uses TRBV28 and TRBJ2-7, with D uncertain. The CDR3 covers 14 residues. Germline V CDR1 and CDR2: MDHEN, SYDVKM. Trimming removed 1 base at V and 1 base at J, with 8 bases between. Written as DNA, the CDR3 is TGTGCCAGCAGTTTATTCGGCAGATCCTACGAGCAGTACGTC. This sequence encodes CASSLFGRSYEQYV.

This clonotype was detected only a few times. The V and J genes are TRBV23-1 and TRBJ2-3; TRBD1 aligns across 9 bases. TRBV23-1 belongs to the ORF category, with a function that is uncertain. The V and J ends lost 3 bases and 0 bases, in that order; junction bases with no gene match: 4. The CDR3 is 16 amino acids. Here the CDR3 DNA reads TGCGCCAGCAGTCATGGGGACAGGGCTAGCACAGATACGCAGTATTTT. Amino acid sequence: CASSHGDRASTDTQYF.

Ten or more counts support this clonotype. This rearrangement joins TRBV20-1 to TRBJ2-7, with 10 bases fitting TRBD2. The CDR3 totals 15 residues. J gave up 3 bases and V 4 bases, and 9 bases lay outside the gene matches. Germline CDR1 DFQATT, CDR2 SNEGSKA (reference sequence). The CDR3 is CSATSGSPADYEQYF. In DNA, the CDR3 is TGCAGTGCTACTAGCGGGAGCCCAGCGGACTACGAGCAGTACTTC.

This clonotype appeared a few times. The chain is built from TRBV28 and TRBJ1-2, with D uncertain. The CDR3 sequence is 12 residues long. Per germline, CDR1 MDHEN and CDR2 SYDVKM. V was clipped by 4 bases and J by 4 bases, with 7 bases between them. The CDR3 here is CASSSFGYGYTF. The CDR3 DNA sequence: TGTGCCAGCAGTTCATTCGGCTATGGCTACACCTTC.